This TCR beta chain is drawn from a study of cytotoxic CD8 clonotypes in ibrutinib-treated CLL. Some clones are missing from TCRdb's copy, which holds only in-frame ones; the method was immunoSEQ multiplex PCR. Among more than 75,000 clones, roughly three quarters were seen once, and the ten largest hold 20% to 25%. V shed 2 bases, J shed 5 bases, and the junction held 9 bases outside the gene matches. CDR3 length: 15 residues. Looked up from germline, CDR1 is LNHNV and CDR2 is YYDKDF (reference sequence). This TCR derives from a human donor with chronic lymphocytic leukemia. The sequences come from PBMCs, collected after 24 months of ibrutinib treatment. The rearrangement uses TRBV15 and TRBJ2-7; 7 bases fit TRBD1. CDR3 DNA: TGTGCCACCAGCAGATTTGGACAGGAAATGAACGAGCAGTACTTC. Translated: CATSRFGQEMNEQYF.